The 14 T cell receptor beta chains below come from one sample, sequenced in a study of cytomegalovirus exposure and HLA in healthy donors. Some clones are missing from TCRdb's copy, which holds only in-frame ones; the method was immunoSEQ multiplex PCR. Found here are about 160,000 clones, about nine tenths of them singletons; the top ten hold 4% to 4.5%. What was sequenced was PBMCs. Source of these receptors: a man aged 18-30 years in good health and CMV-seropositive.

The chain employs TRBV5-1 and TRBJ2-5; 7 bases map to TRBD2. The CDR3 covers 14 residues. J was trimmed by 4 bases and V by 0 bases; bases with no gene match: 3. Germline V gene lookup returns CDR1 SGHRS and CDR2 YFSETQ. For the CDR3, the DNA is TGCGCCAGCAGCTTGGGCGGGGGTCGAGAGACCCAGTACTTC. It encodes CASSLGGGRETQYF.

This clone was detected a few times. CDR3 protein: CASSQEGQRYGYTF. In nucleotides, the CDR3 is TGCGCCAGCAGCCAAGAAGGACAGAGATATGGCTACACCTTC. This chain uses TRBV5-1 with TRBJ1-2; possibly TRBD1 for D (6 bases). Germline loops: CDR1 SGHRS, CDR2 YFSETQ. Trimming removed 4 bases at V and 5 bases at J, with 15 bases between. The CDR3 covers 14 residues.

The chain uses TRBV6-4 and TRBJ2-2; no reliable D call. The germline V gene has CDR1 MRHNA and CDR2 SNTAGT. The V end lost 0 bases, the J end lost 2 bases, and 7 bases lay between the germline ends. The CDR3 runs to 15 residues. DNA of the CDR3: TGTGCCAGCAGTGACTCCTACAGAAACACCGGGGAGCTGTTTTTT. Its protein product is CASSDSYRNTGELFF.

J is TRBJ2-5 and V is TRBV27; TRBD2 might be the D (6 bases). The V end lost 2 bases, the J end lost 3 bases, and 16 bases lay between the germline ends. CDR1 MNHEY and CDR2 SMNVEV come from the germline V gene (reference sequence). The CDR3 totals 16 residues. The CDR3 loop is CASSLDLQRVKETQYF. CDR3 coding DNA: TGTGCCAGCAGTTTAGATTTGCAGCGGGTAAAAGAGACCCAGTACTTC.

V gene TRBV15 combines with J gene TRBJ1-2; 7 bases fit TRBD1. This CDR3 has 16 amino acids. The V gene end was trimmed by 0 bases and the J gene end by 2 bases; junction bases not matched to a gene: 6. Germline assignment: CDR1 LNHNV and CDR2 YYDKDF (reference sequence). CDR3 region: CATSRDLGQDNYGYTF. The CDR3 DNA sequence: TGTGCCACCAGCAGAGATCTAGGACAGGACAACTATGGCTACACCTTC. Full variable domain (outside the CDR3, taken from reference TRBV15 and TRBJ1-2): DAMVIQNPRYQVTQFGKPVTLSCSQTLNHNVMYWYQQKSSQAPKLLFHYYDKDFNNEADTPDNFQSRRPNTSFCFLDIRSPGLGDTAMYLCATSRDLGQDNYGYTFGSGTRLTVV.

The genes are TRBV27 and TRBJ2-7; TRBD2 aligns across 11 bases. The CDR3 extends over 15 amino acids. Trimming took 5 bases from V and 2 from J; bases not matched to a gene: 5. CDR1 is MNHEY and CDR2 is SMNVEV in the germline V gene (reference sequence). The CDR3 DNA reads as TGTGCCAGCAGTATCGGACTAGCGGGTCCCTACGAGCAGTACTTC. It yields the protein CASSIGLAGPYEQYF.

The CDR3 is CASRQGLSGANVLTF. The CDR3 bases are TGTGCCAGCAGGCAGGGTCTTTCTGGGGCCAACGTCCTGACTTTC. The gene calls are TRBV6-6 and TRBJ2-6, with D tentatively TRBD1 (5 bases). V shed 6 bases and J shed 1 base, with 10 bases lying between them. Germline values: CDR1 MNHNY, CDR2 SVGAGI (reference sequence). The CDR3 spans 15 residues.

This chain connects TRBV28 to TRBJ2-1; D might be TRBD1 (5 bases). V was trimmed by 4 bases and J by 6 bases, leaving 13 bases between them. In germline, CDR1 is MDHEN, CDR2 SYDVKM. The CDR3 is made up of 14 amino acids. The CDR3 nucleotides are TGTGCCAGCAGTTCTTCTGACAGTCCCAATGAGCAGTTCTTC. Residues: CASSSSDSPNEQFF.

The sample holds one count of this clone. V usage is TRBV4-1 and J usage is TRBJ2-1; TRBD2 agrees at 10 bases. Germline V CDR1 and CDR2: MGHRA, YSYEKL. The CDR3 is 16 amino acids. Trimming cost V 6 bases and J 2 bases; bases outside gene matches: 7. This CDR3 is CASSPHGTSAYNEQFF. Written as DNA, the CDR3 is TGCGCCAGCAGTCCGCACGGGACTAGCGCCTACAATGAGCAGTTCTTC.

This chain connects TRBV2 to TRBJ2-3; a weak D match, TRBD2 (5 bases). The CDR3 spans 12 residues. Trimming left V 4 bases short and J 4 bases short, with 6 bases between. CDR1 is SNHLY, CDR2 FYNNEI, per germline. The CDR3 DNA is TGTGCCAGCAGTGCCGGGGCAGATACGCAGTATTTT. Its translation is CASSAGADTQYF.

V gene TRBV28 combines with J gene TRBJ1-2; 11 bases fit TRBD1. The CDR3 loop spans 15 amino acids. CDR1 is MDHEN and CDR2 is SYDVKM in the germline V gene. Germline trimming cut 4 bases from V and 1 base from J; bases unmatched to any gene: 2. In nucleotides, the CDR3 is TGTGCCAGCAGTTGGGGGACAGGGGGTAACTATGGCTACACCTTC. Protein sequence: CASSWGTGGNYGYTF.

CDR3 sequence (DNA): TGTGCCAGCAGTATGCTCGACAGAGACACCTACGAGCAGTACTTC. It specifies CASSMLDRDTYEQYF. This rearrangement joins TRBV28 to TRBJ2-7; a weak D match, TRBD1 (5 bases). Germline V gene sequence: CDR1 MDHEN, CDR2 SYDVKM. The CDR3 has 15 residues. V lost 5 bases, J lost 2 bases, and 16 bases lay in between.

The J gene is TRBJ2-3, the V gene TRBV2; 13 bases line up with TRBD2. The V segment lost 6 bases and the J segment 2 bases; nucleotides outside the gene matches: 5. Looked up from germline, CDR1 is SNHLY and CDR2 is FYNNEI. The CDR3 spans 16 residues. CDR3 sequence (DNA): TGTGCCAGCAGCGGACTAGCGGGAGTCGCCACAGATACGCAGTATTTT. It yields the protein CASSGLAGVATDTQYF.

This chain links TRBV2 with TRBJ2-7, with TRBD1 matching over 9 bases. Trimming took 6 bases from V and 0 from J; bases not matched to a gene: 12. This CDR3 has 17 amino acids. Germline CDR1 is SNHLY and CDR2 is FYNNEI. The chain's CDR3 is CASRHSRDRASSYEQYF. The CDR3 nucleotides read TGTGCCAGCAGACATTCCCGGGACAGGGCCAGCTCCTACGAGCAGTACTTC.